What follows are 31 T cell receptor beta chains derived from one specimen sequenced in a study of blood T cells in healthy people across ages. Sample-barcoded 5' priming and a J-beta primer mix drove a second PCR of about 6 to 12 cycles. TCRdb re-derived calls from the 5' RACE reads in MiXCR, one entry per CDR3 protein. The table lists 1 million or so distinct CDR3 sequences, 40% to 50% of them singletons. The sample was blood. The receptors stem from an older woman in good health.

The CDR3 sequence: CASRNPGRQETQYF. The CDR3, as DNA: TGTGCCAGCAGGAACCCCGGGAGACAAGAGACCCAGTACTTC. The genes are TRBV12-3 or TRBV12-4 and TRBJ2-5; perhaps TRBD2 as D (6 bases). The CDR3 sequence is 14 residues long. Trimming took off 6 bases at V and 2 bases at J, with 13 bases between the two ends.

The gene calls are TRBV6-5 and TRBJ1-6, with D hard to call. V gave up 7 bases and J gave up 6 bases, with 13 bases separating them. The germline gives CDR1 MNHEY, CDR2 SVGAGI. The CDR3 is made up of 14 amino acids. CDR3 DNA: TGTGCCAGCAAACCGGGAGAATTTAATTCACCCCTCCACTTT. Residues: CASKPGEFNSPLHF.

The chain couples TRBV15 to TRBJ1-2, with D perhaps TRBD1 (6 bases). Germline CDR1 reads LNHNV; CDR2 reads YYDKDF (reference sequence). This CDR3 region has 17 residues. Trimming shortened V by 5 bases and J by 2 bases, and 21 bases separated the two germline ends. CDR3 loop: CATSSWQGTPRNYGYTF. The CDR3 DNA reads as TGTGCCACCAGCTCGTGGCAGGGGACACCTAGGAACTATGGCTACACCTTC. The complete variable domain, with remaining parts taken from reference TRBV15 and TRBJ1-2, reads DAMVIQNPRYQVTQFGKPVTLSCSQTLNHNVMYWYQQKSSQAPKLLFHYYDKDFNNEADTPDNFQSRRPNTSFCFLDIRSPGLGDTAMYLCATSSWQGTPRNYGYTFGSGTRLTVV.

The genes are TRBV4-1 and TRBJ2-1; 7 nucleotides agree with TRBD1. Gene TRBJ2-7 matches the end of the DNA better, so the J call may be wrong. In germline, CDR1 is MGHRA, CDR2 YSYEKL. The CDR3 is 15 residues long. The chain's CDR3 is CASSIQGSSYNEQYF. For the CDR3, the DNA is TGCGCCAGCAGCATACAGGGGAGCTCCTACAATGAGCAGTACTTC.

At least ten counts were recorded for this clonotype. Mismatch with germline at one junction end may stem from a read error. CDR3 nucleotide sequence: TGTGCCAGCAGTCCTAGACTAGCAGGCTCCTACAATGAGCAGTTCTTC. Its translation: CASSPRLAGSYNEQFF. The chain uses TRBV5-1 and TRBJ2-1; 7 bases map to TRBD2. The CDR3 is 16 amino acids. Germline V lookup: CDR1 SGHRS, CDR2 YFSETQ.

The gene calls are TRBV4-2 and TRBJ1-2; 8 positions match TRBD1. The CDR3 extends over 14 amino acids. The ends lost 3 bases at V and 7 bases at J; junction bases unmatched: 7. Germline V gene lookup returns CDR1 LGHNA and CDR2 YNFKEQ. The CDR3 DNA reads TGTGCCAGCAGCCAGCCCCTCGGACAGGGTGGCTACACCTTC. As protein: CASSQPLGQGGYTF.

V gene TRBV6-1 combines with J gene TRBJ1-2; unclear D gene. The V end was cut by 1 base, the J end by 4 bases, with 13 bases between. Germline V CDR1 and CDR2: MNHNS, SASEGT. CDR3 length: 15 amino acids. CDR3 sequence: CASSEGAGLSYGYTF. The CDR3 nucleotides read TGTGCCAGCAGTGAAGGGGCAGGCCTATCCTATGGCTACACCTTC.

The V and J genes are TRBV4-2 and TRBJ2-4, with 14 bases aligning to TRBD2. The last part of the DNA fits TRBJ2-7 better; the J call may be wrong. The CDR3 has 18 residues. CDR1 and CDR2 (germline): LGHNA, YNFKEQ. The CDR3 spells CASSTLGTSGSIPYEQYF. The CDR3 DNA follows: TGTGCCAGCAGTACTCTTGGGACTAGCGGGAGTATCCCTTACGAGCAGTACTTC.

This clonotype was detected ten times or more. V usage is TRBV28 and J usage is TRBJ2-3, with a weak D call TRBD2 (5 bases). Germline CDR1 and CDR2: MDHEN and SYDVKM. This CDR3 is built from 12 residues. The V end was cut by 2 bases, the J end by 6 bases, with 6 bases between. This chain's CDR3 is CASSLPGDTQYF. For the CDR3, the DNA is TGTGCCAGCAGTTTACCGGGGGATACGCAGTATTTT. The full variable domain, in which reference TRBV28 and TRBJ2-3 provide the parts outside the CDR3, is DVKVTQSSRYLVKRTGEKVFLECVQDMDHENMFWYRQDPGLGLRLIYFSYDVKMKEKGDIPEGYSVSREKKERFSLILESASTNQTSMYLCASSLPGDTQYFGPGTRLTVL.

The chain carries TRBV7-2 and TRBJ1-5; D remains ambiguous. Trimming took off 5 bases at V and 0 bases at J, with 8 bases between the two ends. CDR3 size: 14 residues. Per germline, CDR1 SGHTA and CDR2 FQGNSA. The CDR3 region is CASSPINSNQPQHF. CDR3 in DNA: TGTGCCAGCAGCCCCATTAATAGCAATCAGCCCCAGCATTTT.

CDR3: CAISDRDIANYGYTF. The CDR3 bases are TGTGCCATCAGTGACCGGGACATAGCTAACTATGGCTACACCTTC. V and J are TRBV10-3 and TRBJ1-2; the D gene is possibly TRBD1 (6 bases). The germline CDR1 and CDR2 sequences are ENHRY and SYGVKD. V was trimmed by 3 bases and J by 0 bases, leaving 11 bases between them. The CDR3 extends over 15 amino acids.

J is TRBJ2-3 and V is TRBV12-3 or TRBV12-4; no clear D. Trimming took off 11 bases at V and 1 base at J, with 16 bases between the two ends. The CDR3 length is 14 residues. CDR3: CAGTKTTRTDTQYF. CDR3 DNA: TGTGCCGGCACCAAAACCACCCGCACAGATACGCAGTATTTT.

The chain recombines TRBV6-5 with TRBJ2-7; 9 nucleotides line up with TRBD1. The CDR3 covers 14 residues. V lost 5 bases, J lost 5 bases, and 7 bases stayed unmatched. CDR1 and CDR2 (germline): MNHEY, SVGAGI. CDR3 protein: CASSQNRGLHEQYF. CDR3 DNA: TGTGCCAGCAGTCAGAACAGGGGGCTCCACGAGCAGTACTTC.

The chain joins TRBV20-1 to TRBJ2-7, with TRBD1 matching over 9 bases. Germline V gives CDR1 DFQATT, CDR2 SNEGSKA (reference sequence). The CDR3 loop spans 14 amino acids. V was pared by 1 base and J by 5 bases, with 6 bases of the junction left unmatched. For the CDR3, the DNA is TGCAGTGCTAGAGTACAGGGGGCGAGGGACGAGCAGTACTTC. It is translated as CSARVQGARDEQYF.

Concerning this clonotype: A junction boundary mismatches the germline segment, possibly from a read error. This chain connects TRBV20-1 to TRBJ2-3, with 11 bases aligning to TRBD2. Germline V lookup: CDR1 DFQATT, CDR2 SNEGSKA (reference sequence). The CDR3 is made up of 15 amino acids. For the CDR3, the DNA is TGCGGTGCTAGTGGGACTAGCGGCTTCACAGATACGCAGTATTTT. Translating it yields CGASGTSGFTDTQYF.

This clonotype has more than one count but fewer than ten. V and J are TRBV20-1 and TRBJ2-7; D unresolved. This CDR3 has 14 amino acids. Germline values: CDR1 DFQATT, CDR2 SNEGSKA (reference sequence). V was shortened by 1 base and J by 0 bases, with 10 bases between the two germline ends. The CDR3: CSARGDGYSYEQYF. CDR3 nucleotide sequence: TGCAGTGCTAGAGGAGACGGTTACTCCTACGAGCAGTACTTC.

This clonotype was detected a few times. This chain joins TRBV27 and TRBJ1-2; the match to TRBD1 covers 8 bases. V lost 5 bases and J lost 8; bases outside the gene matches: 13. This CDR3 is 15 amino acids long. Germline assignment: CDR1 MNHEY and CDR2 SMNVEV (reference sequence). The CDR3 is CASSPTRGHGHGYTF. The DNA of the CDR3 is TGTGCCAGCAGTCCCACCAGGGGGCATGGCCACGGCTACACCTTC.

The rearrangement links TRBV5-1 to TRBJ2-7, with 9 bases lining up with TRBD1. Germline assignment: CDR1 SGHRS and CDR2 YFSETQ. The CDR3 extends over 13 amino acids. V was pared by 8 bases and J by 3 bases, with 6 bases of the junction left unmatched. The CDR3 region is CASRTGDIYEQYF. The CDR3 DNA is TGCGCCAGTCGGACAGGGGATATCTACGAGCAGTACTTC.

This clonotype was detected a few times. As DNA, the CDR3 is TGCAGCGGTTCCCCTAGCGGCGAGGGGGAGCAGTACTTC. This codes for CSGSPSGEGEQYF. The chain links TRBV29-1 to TRBJ2-4, with TRBD2 as a possible D gene (7 bases). The CDR3 is 13 residues long. CDR1 and CDR2 (germline): SQVTM, ANQGSEA. Trimming pared 7 bases from V and 13 bases from J, leaving 23 bases between.

The rearrangement links TRBV11-2 to TRBJ2-7, with TRBD2 identical over 11 bases. V lost 5 bases to trimming and J lost 2 bases; unmatched junction nucleotides: 5. The germline CDR1 and CDR2 sequences are SGHAT and FQNNGV. CDR3 size: 15 residues. CDR3 amino acids: CASSGLAGIAYEQYF. The CDR3 nucleotides are TGTGCCAGCAGCGGACTAGCGGGTATAGCCTACGAGCAGTACTTC.

The chain carries TRBV6-5 and TRBJ2-6, with 10 bases identical to TRBD2. Germline CDR1 and CDR2: MNHEY and SVGAGI. With V trimmed by 0 bases and J by 0 bases, 5 bases remained unmatched. The CDR3 contains 19 residues. The CDR3 coding sequence is TGTGCCAGCAGTTACTCTCTAGCGGGAGAAAACTCTGGGGCCAACGTCCTGACTTTC. Translating it yields CASSYSLAGENSGANVLTF.

This chain's CDR3 is CSASGTGGRQPQHF. CDR3 bases: TGCAGTGCTAGCGGCACAGGGGGCAGGCAGCCCCAGCATTTT. The chain recombines TRBV20-1 with TRBJ1-5; TRBD1 matches 9 bases. Germline values: CDR1 DFQATT, CDR2 SNEGSKA (reference sequence). CDR3 size: 14 residues. V gave up 3 bases and J gave up 7 bases; unmatched junction bases: 7.

This clonotype was seen just once. The chain is built from TRBV18 and TRBJ1-4; D gene uncertain. V lost 2 bases, J lost 7 bases, and 5 bases lay in between. CDR1 is KGHSH and CDR2 is LQKENI in the germline V gene. This CDR3 is 12 amino acids long. CDR3 sequence (DNA): TGTGCCAGCTCACCAAATGGTGAAAAACTGTTTTTT. Encoded protein: CASSPNGEKLFF. Based on the CDR3 plus reference TRBV18 and TRBJ1-4, the full variable domain is NAGVMQNPRHLVRRRGQEARLRCSPMKGHSHVYWYRQLPEEGLKFMVYLQKENIIDESGMPKERFSAEFPKEGPSILRIQQVVRGDSAAYFCASSPNGEKLFFGSGTQLSVL.

This clonotype has only a few counts. The chain recombines TRBV27 with TRBJ2-5; 8 nucleotides match TRBD2. Germline CDR1 is MNHEY and CDR2 is SMNVEV (reference sequence). The CDR3 has 16 residues. The ends lost 1 base at V and 5 bases at J; junction bases unmatched: 9. Here the CDR3 DNA reads TGTGCCAGCAGTTTATACGGGAGGGCCTTCGGGGAGACCCAGTACTTC. It translates to CASSLYGRAFGETQYF.

The chain links TRBV10-3 to TRBJ1-1; no clear D. V gave up 0 bases and J gave up 4 bases, with 6 bases separating them. The CDR3 contains 13 residues. The germline V gene encodes CDR1 ENHRY and CDR2 SYGVKD. The CDR3 nucleotides are TGTGCCATCAGTGAGTCCCGGAGCACTGAAGCTTTCTTT. Protein sequence: CAISESRSTEAFF.

This clonotype was found a few times. The rearrangement joins TRBV5-6 to TRBJ2-7, with TRBD2 as a possible D gene (6 bases). The CDR3 is 14 amino acids. CDR1 SGHDT and CDR2 YYEEEE come from the germline V gene. V lost 5 bases and J 7 bases, leaving 19 bases between the germline ends. This chain's CDR3 is CASRDAGFPSEQYF. CDR3 in DNA: TGTGCCAGCAGAGACGCGGGATTTCCTTCTGAGCAGTACTTC. The full variable domain, with the rest looked up from reference TRBV5-6 and TRBJ2-7, is DAGVTQSPTHLIKTRGQQVTLRCSPKSGHDTVSWYQQALGQGPQFIFQYYEEEERQRGNFPDRFSGHQFPNYSSELNVNALLLGDSALYLCASRDAGFPSEQYFGPGTRLTVT.

This clonotype was seen a few times. This chain links TRBV7-9 with TRBJ1-2, with D unclear. Germline values: CDR1 SEHNR, CDR2 FQNEAQ (reference sequence). This CDR3 is built from 15 residues. Trimming pared 1 base from V and 7 bases from J, leaving 16 bases between. In DNA, the CDR3 is TGTGCCAGCAGCTTAGAGGCCGAGGACGTCGGTGGCTACACCTTC. It codes for CASSLEAEDVGGYTF.

The gene calls are TRBV6-5 and TRBJ2-1; D ambiguous. The CDR3 contains 14 residues. Germline assignment: CDR1 MNHEY and CDR2 SVGAGI. The ends were cut back, 2 bases at V and 4 bases at J, with 9 bases in the middle. The CDR3, as DNA: TGTGCCAGCAGTTACGAACAGACGTACAATGAGCAGTTCTTC. It is translated as CASSYEQTYNEQFF.

The chain joins TRBV10-3 to TRBJ2-3, with D unclear. The CDR3 runs 12 residues. Germline V gene lookup returns CDR1 ENHRY and CDR2 SYGVKD. Trimming removed 8 bases from V and 5 bases from J, with 11 bases in between. In DNA, the CDR3 is TGTGCCATCCGGGCTTATGGAGATACGCAGTATTTT. This gives the protein CAIRAYGDTQYF.

This rearrangement joins TRBV3-1 to TRBJ1-1, with 7 bases fitting TRBD1. This CDR3 contains 11 residues. V shed 6 bases and J 8 bases; nucleotides not matched to a gene: 3. Germline CDR1 and CDR2: LGHDT and YNNKEL (reference sequence). CDR3 residues: CASRQGQEAFF. CDR3 DNA: TGTGCCAGCAGACAGGGACAGGAAGCTTTCTTT. The complete variable domain, with remaining parts taken from reference TRBV3-1 and TRBJ1-1, reads DTAVSQTPKYLVTQMGNDKSIKCEQNLGHDTMYWYKQDSKKFLKIMFSYNNKELIINETVPNRFSPKSPDKAHLNLHINSLELGDSAVYFCASRQGQEAFFGQGTRLTVV.

This clonotype turned up a few times. The chain's CDR3 is CASSQLAGTGGTDTQYF. The CDR3 coding sequence is TGCGCCAGCAGCCAACTAGCCGGGACAGGGGGCACAGATACGCAGTATTTT. The chain is built from TRBV4-1 and TRBJ2-3; 10 nucleotides align to TRBD1. Germline trimming cut 2 bases from V and 1 base from J; bases unmatched to any gene: 6. Germline CDR1 MGHRA, CDR2 YSYEKL. The CDR3 is 17 amino acids.